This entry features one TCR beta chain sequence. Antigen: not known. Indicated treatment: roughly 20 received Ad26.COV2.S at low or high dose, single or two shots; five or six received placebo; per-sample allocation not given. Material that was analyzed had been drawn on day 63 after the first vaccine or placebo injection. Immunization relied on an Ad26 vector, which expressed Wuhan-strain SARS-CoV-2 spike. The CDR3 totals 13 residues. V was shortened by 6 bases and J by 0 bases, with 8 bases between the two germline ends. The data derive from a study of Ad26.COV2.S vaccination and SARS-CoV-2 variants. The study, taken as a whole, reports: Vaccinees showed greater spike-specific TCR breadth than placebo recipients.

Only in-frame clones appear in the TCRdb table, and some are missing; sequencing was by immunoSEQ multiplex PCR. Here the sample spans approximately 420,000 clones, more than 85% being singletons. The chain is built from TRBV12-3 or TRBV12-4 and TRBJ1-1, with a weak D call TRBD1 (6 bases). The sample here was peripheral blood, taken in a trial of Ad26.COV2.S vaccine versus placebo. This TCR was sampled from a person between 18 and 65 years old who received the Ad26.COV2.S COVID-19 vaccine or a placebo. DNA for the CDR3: TGTGCCAGCAGGTGGACAGTGAACACTGAAGCTTTCTTT. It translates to CASRWTVNTEAFF.